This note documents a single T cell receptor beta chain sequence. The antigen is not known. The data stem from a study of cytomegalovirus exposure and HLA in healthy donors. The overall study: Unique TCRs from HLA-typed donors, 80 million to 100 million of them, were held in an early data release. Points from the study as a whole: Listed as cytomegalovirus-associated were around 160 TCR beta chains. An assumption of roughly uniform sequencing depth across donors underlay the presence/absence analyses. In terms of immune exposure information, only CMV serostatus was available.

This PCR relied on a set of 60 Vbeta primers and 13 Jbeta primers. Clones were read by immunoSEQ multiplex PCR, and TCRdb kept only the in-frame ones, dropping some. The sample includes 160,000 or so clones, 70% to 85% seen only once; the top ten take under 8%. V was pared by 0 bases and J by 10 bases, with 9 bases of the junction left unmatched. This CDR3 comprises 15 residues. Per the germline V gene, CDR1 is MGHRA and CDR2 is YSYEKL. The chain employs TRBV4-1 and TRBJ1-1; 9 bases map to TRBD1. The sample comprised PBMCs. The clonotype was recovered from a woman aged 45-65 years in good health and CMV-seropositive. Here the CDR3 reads CASSQDQRTGVGAFF. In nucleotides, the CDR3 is TGCGCCAGCAGCCAAGATCAAAGGACAGGGGTCGGAGCTTTCTTT.